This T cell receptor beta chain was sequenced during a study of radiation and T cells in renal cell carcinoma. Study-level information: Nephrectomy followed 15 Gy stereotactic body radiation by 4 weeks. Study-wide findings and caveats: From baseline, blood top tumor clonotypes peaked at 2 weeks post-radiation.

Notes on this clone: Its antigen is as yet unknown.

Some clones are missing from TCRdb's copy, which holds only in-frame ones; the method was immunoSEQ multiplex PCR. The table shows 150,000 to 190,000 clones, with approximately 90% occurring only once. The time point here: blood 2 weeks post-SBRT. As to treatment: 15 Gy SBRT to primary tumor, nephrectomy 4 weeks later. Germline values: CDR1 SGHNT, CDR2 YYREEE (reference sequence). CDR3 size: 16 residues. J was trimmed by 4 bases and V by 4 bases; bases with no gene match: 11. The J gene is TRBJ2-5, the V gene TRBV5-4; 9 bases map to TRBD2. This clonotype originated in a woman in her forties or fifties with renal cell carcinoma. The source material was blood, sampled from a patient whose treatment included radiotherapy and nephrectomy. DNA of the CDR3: TGTGCCAGCAGCCCTAGGACTAGCGCTAGACCAGAGACCCAGTACTTC. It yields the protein CASSPRTSARPETQYF.